This T cell receptor beta chain was identified during a study of blood T cell repertoires in COVID-19. The method was immunoSEQ multiplex PCR; TCRdb's version includes in-frame clones alone and lacks a portion of them. The sample lists approximately 500,000 clones; roughly nine tenths were seen once. This clone was seen only a few times. The sample contains more than one DNA sequence encoding this CDR3. Between the trimmed V and J ends, which lost 2 bases and 3 bases, there was a span of 8 bases. Looked up from germline, CDR1 is SEHNR and CDR2 is FQNEAQ (reference sequence). The CDR3 runs to 13 residues.

The chain has TRBV7-9 and TRBJ2-7, with D tentatively TRBD2 (6 bases). The sample consisted of peripheral blood. The TCR sequence derives from a man younger than 30 with COVID-19, enrolled during active disease. CDR3: CASSLRGIYEQYF. The DNA of the CDR3 is TGTGCCAGCAGCTTACGGGGGATCTACGAGCAGTACTTC.